This T cell receptor beta chain stems from a study of blood T cell repertoires in COVID-19. Across the study: Samples representing acute and convalescent COVID-19 were sourced from the United States, Italy and Spain. T cells, B-cell-depleted T cells, or PBMCs provided the cDNA or gDNA that served as material.

Seattle-derived patients entered the study during active infection and were followed longitudinally. Study processing details: It was from reference gene primer amplification that nucleated cell counts were estimated. Profiled with immunoSEQ multiplex PCR; TCRdb holds only in-frame clones, not every one. The DNA gave D and trimming, while V, J and clone size come from that table. The data show some 110,000 clones, approximately 81% seen once. This clonotype was sampled from a man older than 75 with COVID-19, enrolled during active disease. The sequencing sample was made of peripheral blood.

CDR3: CAWSAGMKPQHF. The DNA of the CDR3 is TGTGCCTGGAGTGCAGGGATGAAGCCCCAGCATTTT. The gene calls are TRBV30 and TRBJ1-5, with D possibly TRBD1 on 5 matching bases. CDR3 size: 12 residues. CDR1 is GTSNPN, CDR2 SVGIG, per germline (reference sequence). V lost 1 base and J lost 8, with 9 bases in between.